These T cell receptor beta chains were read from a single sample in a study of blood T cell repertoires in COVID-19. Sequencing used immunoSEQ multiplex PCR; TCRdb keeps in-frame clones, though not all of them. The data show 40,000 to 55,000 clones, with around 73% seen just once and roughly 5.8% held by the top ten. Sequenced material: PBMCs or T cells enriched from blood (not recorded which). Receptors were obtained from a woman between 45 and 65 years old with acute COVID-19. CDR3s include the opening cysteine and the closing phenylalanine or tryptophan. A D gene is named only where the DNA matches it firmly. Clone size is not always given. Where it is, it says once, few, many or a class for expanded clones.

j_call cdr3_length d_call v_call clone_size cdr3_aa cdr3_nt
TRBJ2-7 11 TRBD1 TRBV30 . CACGTGGEQYF TGTGCCTGTGGGACAGGGGGCGAGCAGTACTTC
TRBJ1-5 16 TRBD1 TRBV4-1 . CASSHGTGGAYQPQHF TGCGCCAGCAGCCACGGGACAGGGGGCGCATATCAGCCCCAGCATTTT
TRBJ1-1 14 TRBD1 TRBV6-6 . CASSSTGEGTEAFF TGTGCCAGCAGTTCGACAGGGGAGGGCACTGAAGCTTTCTTT
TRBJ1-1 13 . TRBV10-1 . CASRAAVGTEAFF TGCGCCAGCAGGGCGGCCGTGGGCACTGAAGCTTTCTTT
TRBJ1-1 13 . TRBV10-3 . CAISGTENTEAFF TGTGCCATCAGTGGGACTGAGAACACTGAAGCTTTCTTT
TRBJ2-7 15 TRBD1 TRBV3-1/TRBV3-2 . CASSQAHRGLDEQYF TGTGCCAGCAGCCAAGCCCACAGGGGGCTGGACGAGCAGTACTTC
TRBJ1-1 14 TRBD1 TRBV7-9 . CASSEQGAHTEAFF TGTGCCAGCAGCGAACAGGGGGCGCACACTGAAGCTTTCTTT
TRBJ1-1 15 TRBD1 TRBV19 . CASSLQTGWGTEAFF TGTGCCAGTAGTCTCCAGACAGGGTGGGGGACTGAAGCTTTCTTT
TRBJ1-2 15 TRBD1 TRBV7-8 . CASSLRQGRPYGYTF TGTGCCAGCAGCTTACGACAGGGACGTCCCTATGGCTACACCTTC
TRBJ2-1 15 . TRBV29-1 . CSVPAWSRQAGEQFF TGCAGCGTCCCCGCGTGGTCCCGGCAGGCTGGTGAGCAGTTCTTC
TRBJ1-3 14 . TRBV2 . CASVTRDSGNTIYF TGTGCCAGCGTTACTAGGGACTCTGGAAACACCATATATTTT
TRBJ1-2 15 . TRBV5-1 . CASSFDRSTPYGYTF TGCGCCAGCAGCTTCGACAGGTCCACCCCCTATGGCTACACCTTC
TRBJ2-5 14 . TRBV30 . CAWDQWTSQETQYF TGTGCCTGGGACCAATGGACTTCTCAAGAGACCCAGTACTTC
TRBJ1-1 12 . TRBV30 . CAWTRGNTEAFF TGTGCCTGGACAAGAGGAAACACTGAAGCTTTCTTT
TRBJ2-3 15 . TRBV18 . CASSPPRTNTDTQYF TGTGCCAGCTCACCACCGAGAACTAACACAGATACGCAGTATTTT
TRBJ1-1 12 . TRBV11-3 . CASSPTRNEAFF TGTGCCAGCAGCCCCACGAGGAATGAAGCTTTCTTT
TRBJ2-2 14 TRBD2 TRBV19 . CASTPGTSSGELFF TGTGCCAGCACCCCCGGGACTAGCTCCGGGGAGCTGTTTTTT
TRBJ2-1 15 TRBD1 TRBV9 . CASSSRQGVGGEQFF TGTGCCAGCAGCTCCCGACAGGGGGTCGGTGGTGAGCAGTTCTTC
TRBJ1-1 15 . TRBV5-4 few CASSPQWRRGTEAFF TGTGCCAGCAGCCCCCAGTGGAGGAGGGGAACTGAAGCTTTCTTT
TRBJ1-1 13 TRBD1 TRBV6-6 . CASIGQGNTEAFF TGTGCCAGCATCGGACAGGGGAACACTGAAGCTTTCTTT
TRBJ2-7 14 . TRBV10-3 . CAISREVGAAEEYF TGTGCCATCAGTCGAGAGGTGGGGGCAGCTGAGGAGTACTTC
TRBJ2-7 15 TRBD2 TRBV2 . CASSELASGVAEQYF TGTGCCAGCAGTGAACTGGCTAGCGGGGTGGCCGAGCAGTACTTC
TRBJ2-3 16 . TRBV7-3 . CASSLRGRGDTDTQYF TGTGCCAGCAGCTTAAGAGGGCGGGGCGACACAGATACGCAGTATTTT
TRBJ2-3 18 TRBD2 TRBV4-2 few CASSQDHRRGGPGNTQYF TGTGCCAGCAGCCAAGATCATAGGCGGGGGGGCCCGGGAAATACGCAGTATTTT
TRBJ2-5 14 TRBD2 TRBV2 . CASRVTSARETQYF TGTGCCAGCAGGGTCACTAGCGCCAGAGAGACCCAGTACTTC
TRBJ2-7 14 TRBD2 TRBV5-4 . CASSLGTSAYEQYF TGTGCCAGCAGCTTGGGGACTAGCGCCTACGAGCAGTACTTC
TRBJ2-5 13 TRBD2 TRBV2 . CASGEGREGTQYF TGTGCCAGCGGGGAGGGTAGGGAAGGGACCCAGTACTTC
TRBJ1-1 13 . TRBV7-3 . CASSAQENTEAFF TGTGCCAGCAGCGCACAGGAGAACACTGAAGCTTTCTTT
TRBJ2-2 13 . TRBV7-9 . CASSQGRSGELFF TGTGCCAGCAGCCAGGGTAGATCCGGGGAGCTGTTTTTT
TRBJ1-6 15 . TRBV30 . CAWSSPFTGNSPLHF TGTGCCTGGAGTTCCCCCTTTACAGGGAATTCACCCCTCCACTTT
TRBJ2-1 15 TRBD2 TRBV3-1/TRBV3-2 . CASSQSPTSGREQFF TGTGCCAGCAGCCAAAGCCCAACTAGCGGTCGTGAGCAGTTCTTC
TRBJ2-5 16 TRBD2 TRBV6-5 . CASSLGLAGYRETQYF TGTGCCAGCAGTTTGGGACTAGCGGGGTACCGGGAGACCCAGTACTTC
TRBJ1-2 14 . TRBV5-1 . CASSSSVTNYGYTF TGCGCCAGCAGCTCCAGTGTAACTAACTATGGCTACACCTTC
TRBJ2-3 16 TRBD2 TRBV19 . CASSARGGYIADTQYF TGTGCCAGTAGTGCTCGCGGGGGATATATAGCAGATACGCAGTATTTT
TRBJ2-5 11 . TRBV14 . CASSLLETQYF TGTGCCAGCAGCCTTCTAGAGACCCAGTACTTC
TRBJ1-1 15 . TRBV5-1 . CASSVGGGPRTEAFF TGCGCCAGCAGCGTAGGGGGGGGACCGAGGACTGAAGCTTTCTTT
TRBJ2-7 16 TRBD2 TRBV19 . CASSKLSGGLSYEQYF TGTGCCAGTAGTAAGCTTAGCGGGGGGCTCTCCTACGAGCAGTACTTC
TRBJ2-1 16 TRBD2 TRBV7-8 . CASSSILAGGINEQFF TGTGCCAGCAGCTCAATACTAGCGGGGGGGATCAATGAGCAGTTCTTC
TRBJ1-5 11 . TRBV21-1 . CAHTLRQPQHF TGTGCCCACACCCTGCGGCAGCCCCAGCATTTT
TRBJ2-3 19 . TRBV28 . CASSDGRWVWGGVTDTQYF TGTGCCAGCAGTGACGGGCGGTGGGTTTGGGGCGGGGTTACAGATACGCAGTATTTT
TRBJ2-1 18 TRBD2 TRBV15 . CATSRELRRGGLGNEQFF TGTGCCACCAGCAGAGAATTGAGGCGGGGGGGCCTGGGGAATGAGCAGTTCTTC
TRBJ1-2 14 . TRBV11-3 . CASARGWQGIDLRF TGTGCCAGCGCGCGAGGATGGCAGGGGATCGACCTACGCTTC
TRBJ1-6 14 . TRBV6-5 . CASTAGPYNSPLHF TGTGCCAGCACGGCAGGGCCATATAATTCACCCCTCCACTTT
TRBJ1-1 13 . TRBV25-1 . CASSKREGFSAFF TGTGCCAGCAGTAAACGGGAGGGCTTCTCCGCTTTCTTT
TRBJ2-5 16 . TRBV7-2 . CASSLGVGPGQETQYF TGTGCCAGCAGCTTAGGGGTAGGCCCGGGCCAAGAGACCCAGTACTTC
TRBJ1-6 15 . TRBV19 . CASSIGGFGNSPLHF TGTGCCAGTAGTATAGGGGGCTTTGGTAATTCACCCCTCCACTTT
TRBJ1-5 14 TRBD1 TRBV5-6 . CASSFDRGNQPQHF TGTGCCAGCAGCTTCGACAGGGGTAATCAGCCCCAGCATTTT
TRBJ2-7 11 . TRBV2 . CASSGHHEQYF TGTGCCAGCAGTGGACACCACGAGCAGTACTTC
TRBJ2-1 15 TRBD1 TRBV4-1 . CASSQTGGAHNEQFF TGCGCCAGCAGCCAAACAGGGGGCGCCCACAATGAGCAGTTCTTC